Many counts were recorded for the clone carrying this TCR beta chain. TCRbeta library construction was performed incorporating unique molecular identifiers. TCRdb redid the calling of the PCR reads with MiXCR, one entry per CDR3 protein. The sample consists of about 410,000 distinct CDR3 sequences, roughly 22% of them appearing once. This sample is drawn from a study of T-cell reconstitution after alpha-beta-depleted transplantation in children. Trimming removed 4 bases from V and 3 bases from J; junction bases left unmatched: 1. The germline V gene encodes CDR1 DFQATT and CDR2 SNEGSKA (reference sequence). The CDR3 consists of 15 residues.

This chain links TRBV20-1 with TRBJ2-2; the match to TRBD2 covers 14 bases. The receptor was derived from a human donor who donated a stem cell graft to a child with acute myeloid leukemia. Here the sequenced sample was PBMCs from the stem cell graft donor, taken from the stem cell graft. CDR3 amino acids: CSAKGLAGDTGELFF. CDR3 coding DNA: TGCAGTGCTAAGGGACTAGCGGGAGACACCGGGGAGCTGTTTTTT.